A selection of T cell receptor beta chains follows, all from one sample in a study of blood T cells in healthy people across ages. TCRdb reprocessed the 5' RACE reads via MiXCR and lists one record per CDR3 protein. The sample lists roughly 1.7 million distinct CDR3 sequences, roughly 32% occurring once. Sequenced input: blood. The receptor set was obtained from a young woman in good health. Each CDR3 is given with its conserved first and last residue. A D gene is named only where the DNA matches it firmly. Clone sizes are given selectively: once, few, many, or a class where the clone is expanded.

j_call | cdr3_length | v_call | d_call | clone_size | cdr3_nt | cdr3_aa
TRBJ2-5 | 15 | TRBV12-3/TRBV12-4 | NA | NA | TGTGCCAGCAGTGTCGACCTTGGGGGTTGGGAGACCCAGTACTTC | CASSVDLGGWETQYF
TRBJ1-6 | 18 | TRBV5-6 | NA | once | TGTGCCAGCAGCTCTGGCGGCTATGGCGGGTGGCGGAATTCACCCCTCCACTTT | CASSSGGYGGWRNSPLHF
TRBJ2-7 | 16 | TRBV2 | TRBD2 | NA | TGTGCCAGCAGTCCAACTAGCGGGACGCTATCCTACGAGCAGTACTTC | CASSPTSGTLSYEQYF
TRBJ1-2 | 14 | TRBV4-1 | TRBD1 | NA | TGCGCCAGCAGCCATTGGGGACAGAACTATGGCTACACCTTC | CASSHWGQNYGYTF
TRBJ2-1 | 15 | TRBV7-2 | TRBD2 | few | TGTGCCAGCAGCTTAGGCGGGAGTAGGGGCAATGAGCAGTTCTTC | CASSLGGSRGNEQFF
TRBJ2-4 | 15 | TRBV5-1 | NA | NA | TGCGCCAGCAGCTTGGTAAGCGGACCCAAAAACATTCAGTACTTC | CASSLVSGPKNIQYF
TRBJ2-3 | 17 | TRBV7-8 | TRBD1 | NA | TGTGCCAGCAGCTTAGACCCCGGGACAGGGAAGGCCCATACGCAGTATTTT | CASSLDPGTGKAHTQYF
TRBJ1-1 | 14 | TRBV3-1 | NA | NA | TGTGCCAGCAGCTTGAGGGAGGCTGGCACTGAAGCTTTCTTT | CASSLREAGTEAFF
TRBJ2-7 | 15 | TRBV27 | TRBD1 | few | TGTGCCAGCAGTCCCGGACAGGGGTCATACCACGAGCAGTACTTC | CASSPGQGSYHEQYF
TRBJ2-5 | 14 | TRBV20-1 | TRBD2 | NA | TGCAGTGCTAGCCGTGCGGGAGGGTGGGAGACCCAGTACTTC | CSASRAGGWETQYF
TRBJ2-1 | 16 | TRBV12-3/TRBV12-4 | TRBD2 | NA | TGTGCCAGCAGTTTAGCGTTTAGCGGGAACTACAATGAGCAGTTCTTC | CASSLAFSGNYNEQFF
TRBJ2-2 | 16 | TRBV4-2 | TRBD2 | few | TGTGCCAGCAGCCGGACTAGCGGGAGGGCGGAGGGGGAGCTGTTTTTT | CASSRTSGRAEGELFF
TRBJ2-7 | 14 | TRBV5-1 | TRBD2 | few | TGCGCCAGCAGCCTAGCGGGACTTACCGGCGAGCAGTACTTC | CASSLAGLTGEQYF
TRBJ2-6 | 14 | TRBV29-1 | NA | many | TGCAGCGTTGGGGGCCCAGGGAAGGCCAACGTCCTGACTTTC | CSVGGPGKANVLTF
TRBJ1-2 | 13 | TRBV5-1 | NA | NA | TGCGCCAGCAGTTCCCGATCATCCTATGGCTACACCTTC | CASSSRSSYGYTF
TRBJ1-2 | 13 | TRBV12-3/TRBV12-4 | NA | NA | TGTGCCACCAATGGGGGGGCTCCGTGGGGCTACACCTTC | CATNGGAPWGYTF
TRBJ2-4 | 14 | TRBV2 | NA | few | TGTGCCAGCGGCAGCAGTAGCTCGGCGAGCATTCAGTACTTC | CASGSSSSASIQYF
TRBJ2-3 | 14 | TRBV20-1 | NA | few | TGCAGTGCTTGGGGTCTGGAAGGCACAGATACGCAGTATTTT | CSAWGLEGTDTQYF
TRBJ2-7 | 14 | TRBV7-9 | NA | few | TGTGCCAGCAGCTTAGGTCAGAGCCACGACGAGCAGTACTTC | CASSLGQSHDEQYF
TRBJ2-7 | 18 | TRBV14 | TRBD2 | few | TGTGCCAGCAGCCAGCCAGTGCTAGCGGGAGCGGCGGTCGGTGAGCAGTACTTC | CASSQPVLAGAAVGEQYF
TRBJ2-3 | 14 | TRBV5-6 | NA | NA | TGTGCCAGCAGCGTAGCCTCTAGCACAGATACGCAGTATTTT | CASSVASSTDTQYF
TRBJ2-7 | 15 | TRBV5-1 | TRBD2 | NA | TGCGCCAGCAGCTCCTTAGCGGGAGAGGCCTACGAGCAGTACTTC | CASSSLAGEAYEQYF
TRBJ1-1 | 16 | TRBV11-1 | NA | NA | TGTGCCAGCAGCTTGTTCGGCTCAGTAGCGAACACTGAAGCTTTCTTT | CASSLFGSVANTEAFF
TRBJ1-2 | 12 | TRBV20-1 | NA | NA | TGCAGTGCTTGGCCTGTTGTCGATGGCTACACCTTC | CSAWPVVDGYTF
TRBJ2-7 | 13 | TRBV5-1 | NA | few | TGCGCCAGCAGTTGGGAGCCCCCCTACGAGCAGTACTTC | CASSWEPPYEQYF
TRBJ1-4 | 13 | TRBV12-3/TRBV12-4 | NA | few | TGTGCCAGCAGTTTGAGTGCTAATGAAAAACTGTTTTTT | CASSLSANEKLFF